The next 10 T cell receptor beta chains were all read from a single sample in a study of blood T cell repertoires in COVID-19. TCRdb's table, derived via immunoSEQ multiplex PCR, lists solely in-frame clones and lacks some. The sample shows about 230,000 clones, roughly 80% of them seen only once. Sequencing used peripheral blood. These TCRs come from an elderly woman with acute or convalescent COVID-19.

The gene calls are TRBV9 and TRBJ1-2; possibly TRBD1 for D (6 bases). Per germline, CDR1 SGDLS and CDR2 YYNGEE. This CDR3 has 14 residues. Trimming removed 2 bases from V and 4 bases from J, with 12 bases in between. In DNA form, the CDR3 reads TGTGCCAGCAGCGTCCTGGGGGGGGCCTATGGCTACACCTTC. As protein: CASSVLGGAYGYTF.

The chain uses TRBV5-1 and TRBJ2-3, with 9 bases fitting TRBD1. The V gene end was trimmed by 1 base and the J gene end by 7 bases; junction bases not matched to a gene: 4. Per germline, CDR1 SGHRS and CDR2 YFSETQ. The CDR3 extends over 14 amino acids. CDR3 DNA sequence: TGCGCCAGCAGCTTGATGGGACAGGGTAATACGCAGTATTTT. Amino acids: CASSLMGQGNTQYF.

The chain is built from TRBV27 and TRBJ2-7; TRBD2 aligns across 10 bases. V lost 7 bases and J lost 3; bases outside the gene matches: 3. CDR3 length: 13 amino acids. Germline V gives CDR1 MNHEY, CDR2 SMNVEV (reference sequence). In DNA form, the CDR3 reads TGTGCCAGCACTCTAGCGGGGGACTACGAGCAGTACTTC. Translation gives CASTLAGDYEQYF.

The J gene is TRBJ1-6, the V gene TRBV25-1; D might be TRBD1 (6 bases). The length of the CDR3 is 16 residues. Germline V CDR1 and CDR2: MGHDK, SYGVNS. The V end was cut by 5 bases, the J end by 5 bases, with 16 bases between. The CDR3 nucleotides read TGTGCCAGCAGTCTGACGCGGGGGGCAGATAATTCACCCCTCCACTTT. Translated: CASSLTRGADNSPLHF.

This clone was recorded a few times. The rearrangement joins TRBV7-8 to TRBJ1-4, with 9 bases matching TRBD1. Looked up from germline, CDR1 is SGHVS and CDR2 is FQNEAQ. This CDR3 has 14 residues. Germline trimming cut 4 bases from V and 5 bases from J; bases unmatched to any gene: 2. CDR3 amino acids: CASSWGQGNEKLFF. CDR3 bases: TGTGCCAGCAGCTGGGGACAGGGAAATGAAAAACTGTTTTTT.

This sequence joins TRBV4-1 and TRBJ1-2; possible D gene TRBD1, 5 bases. The germline V gene encodes CDR1 MGHRA and CDR2 YSYEKL. Trimming cost V 0 bases and J 8 bases, with 16 bases left between them. The CDR3 contains 15 residues. The CDR3 is CASSQDQSAGVGYTF. As DNA, the CDR3 is TGCGCCAGCAGCCAAGATCAGTCGGCGGGGGTCGGCTACACCTTC.

The chain is built from TRBV5-1 and TRBJ2-7; 9 bases align to TRBD2. Germline lookup yields CDR1 SGHRS and CDR2 YFSETQ. The junction had 11 bases not matched to a gene; V was cut back by 4 bases and J by 0 bases. This CDR3 is built from 17 residues. CDR3 in amino acids: CASSLKRFSGSSYEQYF. The CDR3, as DNA: TGCGCCAGCAGCCTTAAAAGATTTAGCGGGAGCTCCTACGAGCAGTACTTC.

In this sample, this clone turned up once. This rearrangement joins TRBV5-6 to TRBJ2-7; possibly TRBD1 for D (6 bases). The CDR3 has 15 residues. The V gene's germline CDR1 is SGHDT and CDR2 YYEEEE. The V end lost 4 bases, the J end lost 1 base, and 15 bases lay between the germline ends. DNA for the CDR3: TGTGCCAGCAGCCGGCTGGGGGCCCAGTCCTACGAGCAGTACTTC. Translating gives CASSRLGAQSYEQYF.

The chain carries TRBV5-1 and TRBJ2-1, with a weak D call TRBD2 (5 bases). The germline V and J ends were trimmed by 4 bases and 4 bases, with 12 bases remaining between them. This CDR3 comprises 14 residues. Germline CDR1 is SGHRS and CDR2 is YFSETQ. CDR3 loop: CASSPQRTYNEQFF. The CDR3 nucleotides are TGCGCCAGCAGCCCCCAGCGGACTTACAATGAGCAGTTCTTC.

The chain has TRBV7-2 and TRBJ1-5; 8 positions match TRBD1. CDR3 size: 14 residues. Trimming took 2 bases from V and 9 from J; bases not matched to a gene: 6. Per germline, CDR1 SGHTA and CDR2 FQGNSA. CDR3 loop: CASSLQGAGRPQHF. The CDR3 DNA sequence: TGTGCCAGCAGCTTACAGGGGGCGGGAAGGCCCCAGCATTTT. The whole variable domain, remainder taken from reference TRBV7-2 and TRBJ1-5, is GAGVSQSPSNKVTEKGKDVELRCDPISGHTALYWYRQSLGQGLEFLIYFQGNSAPDKSGLPSDRFSAERTGGSVSTLTIQRTQQEDSAVYLCASSLQGAGRPQHFGDGTRLSIL.